This is a list of T cell receptor beta chains from one sample in a study of T cell repertoires in cytomegalovirus infection. TCRdb fed the reads into MiXCR, producing one record per CDR3 protein. The table shows hundreds of thousands of distinct CDR3 sequences, with 20% to 25% occurring only once. Sequencing was carried out using CD8+ T cells from PBMCs. These receptor sequences come from a human donor in good health (CMV status not recorded). Some clones in this sample may be carry-over from other donors' samples. CDR3s include the opening cysteine and the closing phenylalanine or tryptophan. D genes are given only for firm matches. Only part of the rows carry a size: once, few, many, or a class if the clone is expanded.

j_call: TRBJ2-5; v_call: TRBV7-2; d_call: TRBD2; clone_size: many; cdr3_nt: TGTGCCAGCAGCTTAGGGGCCCCGGGGACTAGCGCGGAGACCCAGTACTTC; cdr3_aa: CASSLGAPGTSAETQYF
j_call: TRBJ2-5; v_call: TRBV28; d_call: NA; clone_size: NA; cdr3_nt: TGTGCCAGCAGTTTAACGCCCGGGAGAGAGACCCAGTACTTC; cdr3_aa: CASSLTPGRETQYF
j_call: TRBJ1-5; v_call: TRBV19; d_call: NA; clone_size: many; cdr3_nt: TGTGCCAGCGGTGGGGGAGAGCAGCCCCAGCATTTT; cdr3_aa: CASGGGEQPQHF
j_call: TRBJ2-1; v_call: TRBV7-8; d_call: NA; clone_size: many; cdr3_nt: TGTGCCAGCAGCCCACCCAACGAGGCTGAGCAGTTCTTC; cdr3_aa: CASSPPNEAEQFF
j_call: TRBJ2-5; v_call: TRBV6-2/TRBV6-3; d_call: NA; clone_size: many; cdr3_nt: TGTGCCAGCAGTTCTCTCGACAGCCGACAAGAGACCCAGTACTTC; cdr3_aa: CASSSLDSRQETQYF
j_call: TRBJ1-1; v_call: TRBV28; d_call: NA; clone_size: few; cdr3_nt: TGTGCCAGCAGTTCACCTCCTGAAGCTTTCTTT; cdr3_aa: CASSSPPEAFF
j_call: TRBJ2-3; v_call: TRBV6-6; d_call: NA; clone_size: NA; cdr3_nt: TGTGCCAGCAGTTACGTTCGGAGTCGCACAGATACGCAGTATTTT; cdr3_aa: CASSYVRSRTDTQYF
j_call: TRBJ2-7; v_call: TRBV29-1; d_call: NA; clone_size: few; cdr3_nt: TGCAGCGTTGAAGTTCAGGATAGCTACGAGCAGTACTTC; cdr3_aa: CSVEVQDSYEQYF
j_call: TRBJ2-1; v_call: TRBV29-1; d_call: TRBD2; clone_size: NA; cdr3_nt: TGCAGCGTTGAAGATGGCGGGGGAAGCTACGATGAGCAGTTCTTC; cdr3_aa: CSVEDGGGSYDEQFF
j_call: TRBJ1-2; v_call: TRBV3-1; d_call: TRBD1; clone_size: few; cdr3_nt: TGTGCCAGCAGTCAGAGGGACAGTTGGAACTATGGCTACACCTTC; cdr3_aa: CASSQRDSWNYGYTF
j_call: TRBJ2-3; v_call: TRBV20-1; d_call: NA; clone_size: NA; cdr3_nt: TGCAGTGCTCGTTTCTCAGCAGATACGCAGTATTTT; cdr3_aa: CSARFSADTQYF
j_call: TRBJ2-3; v_call: TRBV7-8; d_call: NA; clone_size: many; cdr3_nt: TGTGCCAGCAGCTTAGGGCGCGCCACAGATACGCAGTATTTT; cdr3_aa: CASSLGRATDTQYF
j_call: TRBJ2-1; v_call: TRBV7-9; d_call: NA; clone_size: many; cdr3_nt: TGTGCCAGCAGCCTGAACCTCAATGAGCAGTTCTTC; cdr3_aa: CASSLNLNEQFF
j_call: TRBJ1-6; v_call: TRBV4-1; d_call: NA; clone_size: NA; cdr3_nt: TGCGCCAGCAGCCACTCTACGGACTTTTATAATTCACCCCTCCACTTT; cdr3_aa: CASSHSTDFYNSPLHF
j_call: TRBJ1-1; v_call: TRBV7-9; d_call: NA; clone_size: many; cdr3_nt: TGTGCCAGCAGCCCACTGCCGGGACAAAACACTGAAGCTTTCTTT; cdr3_aa: CASSPLPGQNTEAFF
j_call: TRBJ1-5; v_call: TRBV6-5; d_call: NA; clone_size: few; cdr3_nt: TGTGCCAGCAGTTCATCAGGACAGCATCAGCCCCAGCATTTT; cdr3_aa: CASSSSGQHQPQHF
j_call: TRBJ2-1; v_call: TRBV20-1; d_call: TRBD1; clone_size: few; cdr3_nt: TGCAGTGTCCCACTACAGGGGGAGCAGTTCTTC; cdr3_aa: CSVPLQGEQFF
j_call: TRBJ1-3; v_call: TRBV28; d_call: TRBD1; clone_size: few; cdr3_nt: TGTGCCAGCAGTTCCCCCGCAGGGGGCAGGGGAAACACCATATATTTT; cdr3_aa: CASSSPAGGRGNTIYF
j_call: TRBJ1-2; v_call: TRBV25-1; d_call: NA; clone_size: NA; cdr3_nt: TGTGCCAGCAGTCATATCGGTGGCTACACCTTC; cdr3_aa: CASSHIGGYTF
j_call: TRBJ2-1; v_call: TRBV7-2; d_call: NA; clone_size: NA; cdr3_nt: TGTGCCGGGGGGATCGCGGGGAGTTACAATGAGCAGTTCTTC; cdr3_aa: CAGGIAGSYNEQFF
j_call: TRBJ2-3; v_call: TRBV29-1; d_call: NA; clone_size: few; cdr3_nt: TGCAGCGTTGAAAGGGACATCACAGATACGCAGTATTTT; cdr3_aa: CSVERDITDTQYF
j_call: TRBJ1-5; v_call: TRBV27; d_call: NA; clone_size: few; cdr3_nt: TGTGCCAGCAGTCTATGGGATGGACAGCCGGTTAGGCCCCAGCATTTT; cdr3_aa: CASSLWDGQPVRPQHF
j_call: TRBJ2-3; v_call: TRBV5-6; d_call: TRBD2; clone_size: NA; cdr3_nt: TGTGCCAGCAGCTCTTGGACTAGCGGGGCGCTGGGTACGCAGTATTTT; cdr3_aa: CASSSWTSGALGTQYF
j_call: TRBJ2-2; v_call: TRBV20-1; d_call: NA; clone_size: NA; cdr3_nt: TGCAGTGTGCCGACTCCGAACACCGGGGAGCTGTTTTTT; cdr3_aa: CSVPTPNTGELFF
j_call: TRBJ2-2; v_call: TRBV7-6; d_call: NA; clone_size: NA; cdr3_nt: TGTGCCAGCAGCCTTCGGGACGTTAACACCGGGGAGCTGTTTTTT; cdr3_aa: CASSLRDVNTGELFF
j_call: TRBJ2-2; v_call: TRBV6-5; d_call: NA; clone_size: NA; cdr3_nt: TGTGCCAGCAGTTACCGAAAGGCCGGGGAGCTGTTTTTT; cdr3_aa: CASSYRKAGELFF
j_call: TRBJ2-1; v_call: TRBV20-1; d_call: NA; clone_size: few; cdr3_nt: TGCAGTGCTAGAGATCAAGAGACGATAAACAATGAGCAGTTCTTC; cdr3_aa: CSARDQETINNEQFF
j_call: TRBJ2-2; v_call: TRBV6-1; d_call: NA; clone_size: many; cdr3_nt: TGTGCCAGCGGTCAGGCCTTAACCGGGGAGCTGTTTTTT; cdr3_aa: CASGQALTGELFF
j_call: TRBJ2-4; v_call: TRBV12-3/TRBV12-4; d_call: NA; clone_size: many; cdr3_nt: TGTGCCAGCAGTTTAGCGGCGGGACAGTGGACCCTAGCCAAAAACATTCAGTACTTC; cdr3_aa: CASSLAAGQWTLAKNIQYF
j_call: TRBJ1-1; v_call: TRBV6-5; d_call: NA; clone_size: few; cdr3_nt: TGTGCCAGCAGTTACGTCGGGGGGCTTGACACTGAAGCTTTCTTT; cdr3_aa: CASSYVGGLDTEAFF
j_call: TRBJ2-2; v_call: TRBV20-1; d_call: TRBD2; clone_size: NA; cdr3_nt: TGCAGTGCCACGGGACTATCCCGTACCGGGGAGCTGTTTTTT; cdr3_aa: CSATGLSRTGELFF
j_call: TRBJ2-3; v_call: TRBV7-2; d_call: NA; clone_size: many; cdr3_nt: TGTGCCAGCAGCGGGGGTCCTGCGGGTGATACGCAGTATTTT; cdr3_aa: CASSGGPAGDTQYF
j_call: TRBJ2-7; v_call: TRBV15; d_call: NA; clone_size: few; cdr3_nt: TGTGCCACCAGCAGGACGTCCGGGCCCTCCTACGAGCAGTACTTC; cdr3_aa: CATSRTSGPSYEQYF
j_call: TRBJ2-1; v_call: TRBV28; d_call: NA; clone_size: few; cdr3_nt: TGTGCCAGCAGTTCGATCAACACGAGCTCCTACAATGAGCAGTTCTTC; cdr3_aa: CASSSINTSSYNEQFF
j_call: TRBJ2-1; v_call: TRBV20-1; d_call: TRBD2; clone_size: few; cdr3_nt: TGCAGTGCGGAGACAGTATCAGCGGGGGGGCTCTACAATGAGCAGTTCTTC; cdr3_aa: CSAETVSAGGLYNEQFF
j_call: TRBJ2-1; v_call: TRBV2; d_call: TRBD1; clone_size: NA; cdr3_nt: TGTGCCAGCAGCGACATAGACAGGGGGCTCGCCAATGAGCAGTTCTTC; cdr3_aa: CASSDIDRGLANEQFF
j_call: TRBJ1-2; v_call: TRBV14; d_call: NA; clone_size: few; cdr3_nt: TGTGCCAGCAGCCAAGATCCGAGACCAATCTATGGCTACACCTTC; cdr3_aa: CASSQDPRPIYGYTF
j_call: TRBJ2-1; v_call: TRBV14; d_call: NA; clone_size: few; cdr3_nt: TGTGCCAGCAGCCTCGGACTCCTCAATGAGCAGTTCTTC; cdr3_aa: CASSLGLLNEQFF
j_call: TRBJ2-2; v_call: TRBV12-3/TRBV12-4; d_call: TRBD2; clone_size: NA; cdr3_nt: TGTGCCAGCAGTTTGGGACTAGCGGGGTCCGGGGAGCTGTTTTTT; cdr3_aa: CASSLGLAGSGELFF
j_call: TRBJ1-2; v_call: TRBV2; d_call: NA; clone_size: NA; cdr3_nt: TGTGCCACTCACGAACAGTCCTCGAGAACATATGGCTACACCTTC; cdr3_aa: CATHEQSSRTYGYTF
j_call: TRBJ2-1; v_call: TRBV7-9; d_call: NA; clone_size: many; cdr3_nt: TGTGCCAGCAGCTTAGCAACAGGTGACTACAATGAGCAGTTCTTC; cdr3_aa: CASSLATGDYNEQFF
j_call: TRBJ1-2; v_call: TRBV4-1; d_call: NA; clone_size: NA; cdr3_nt: TGCGCCAGCAGCCAAGTTGCCGGGGAGCTTTATGGCTACACCTTC; cdr3_aa: CASSQVAGELYGYTF
j_call: TRBJ2-5; v_call: TRBV20-1; d_call: TRBD2; clone_size: NA; cdr3_nt: TGCAGTGCTAGATCCCCACTAGCGGAAGAGACCCAGTACTTC; cdr3_aa: CSARSPLAEETQYF
j_call: TRBJ2-1; v_call: TRBV27; d_call: NA; clone_size: NA; cdr3_nt: TGTGCCAGCAGCCGTCTCCTGGGCATTTACAATGAGCAGTTCTTC; cdr3_aa: CASSRLLGIYNEQFF
j_call: TRBJ1-1; v_call: TRBV5-5; d_call: NA; clone_size: NA; cdr3_nt: TGTGCCAGCAGCCCTCGTCGGGGGGGCGCTGAAGCTTTCTTT; cdr3_aa: CASSPRRGGAEAFF
j_call: TRBJ1-1; v_call: TRBV15; d_call: NA; clone_size: NA; cdr3_nt: TGTGCCACCAGCAGAGATCGGCCGGGTATGAACACTGAAGCTTTCTTT; cdr3_aa: CATSRDRPGMNTEAFF
j_call: TRBJ2-5; v_call: TRBV6-6; d_call: NA; clone_size: once; cdr3_nt: TGTGCCACCCAGGGGGAGACCCAGTACTTC; cdr3_aa: CATQGETQYF
j_call: TRBJ2-3; v_call: TRBV6-5; d_call: NA; clone_size: few; cdr3_nt: TGTGCCAGCAGTGAAAGTCCCGCAAGCACAGATACGCAGTATTTT; cdr3_aa: CASSESPASTDTQYF
j_call: TRBJ1-5; v_call: TRBV9; d_call: NA; clone_size: NA; cdr3_nt: TGTGCCAGCAGCGTAGGGGGGGCGAGCAATCAGCCCCAGCATTTT; cdr3_aa: CASSVGGASNQPQHF
j_call: TRBJ1-1; v_call: TRBV6-2/TRBV6-3; d_call: NA; clone_size: NA; cdr3_nt: TGTGCCAGCAGTTACAACGGACCAACTGAAGCTTTCTTT; cdr3_aa: CASSYNGPTEAFF
j_call: TRBJ2-3; v_call: TRBV20-1; d_call: TRBD2; clone_size: NA; cdr3_nt: TGCAGTGCTCCCTGGGCGGGGGGGGCCCCTGATACGCAGTATTTT; cdr3_aa: CSAPWAGGAPDTQYF
j_call: TRBJ1-2; v_call: TRBV20-1; d_call: NA; clone_size: few; cdr3_nt: TGCAGTGCTAAGGACGGATACTATGGCTACACCTTC; cdr3_aa: CSAKDGYYGYTF
j_call: TRBJ2-5; v_call: TRBV6-6; d_call: NA; clone_size: NA; cdr3_nt: TGTGCCAGCAGTTACAGGGGCGGTTTGGAGACCCAGTACTTC; cdr3_aa: CASSYRGGLETQYF
j_call: TRBJ1-4; v_call: TRBV20-1; d_call: NA; clone_size: NA; cdr3_nt: TGCAGTGCTAGAGATCGGGAGGGTGAGACAGAAGAAAAACTGTTTTTT; cdr3_aa: CSARDREGETEEKLFF
j_call: TRBJ1-2; v_call: TRBV7-8; d_call: NA; clone_size: many; cdr3_nt: TGTGCCAGCAGCTTATCTTTCTTCGACTATGGCTACACCTTC; cdr3_aa: CASSLSFFDYGYTF
j_call: TRBJ2-1; v_call: TRBV7-8; d_call: NA; clone_size: NA; cdr3_nt: TGTGCCAGCAGCCCCGAGGGGTTCTCCTACAATGAGCAGTTCTTC; cdr3_aa: CASSPEGFSYNEQFF
j_call: TRBJ2-7; v_call: TRBV12-5; d_call: NA; clone_size: many; cdr3_nt: TGTGCTAGTGGTTTGGTAAGAGATCTCCTTCGAGAGTACTTC; cdr3_aa: CASGLVRDLLREYF
j_call: TRBJ2-3; v_call: TRBV28; d_call: NA; clone_size: many; cdr3_nt: TGTGCCAGCACCTACCCTGGGGGGGCAACCGAATCCACAGATACGCAGTATTTT; cdr3_aa: CASTYPGGATESTDTQYF
j_call: TRBJ1-1; v_call: TRBV7-9; d_call: NA; clone_size: few; cdr3_nt: TGTGCCAGCAGTGAAAGGAACAGCCCGAACACTGAAGCTTTCTTT; cdr3_aa: CASSERNSPNTEAFF
j_call: TRBJ2-3; v_call: TRBV20-1; d_call: TRBD2; clone_size: NA; cdr3_nt: TGCAGTAGAAGCGGGGGCCTCACAGATACGCAGTATTTT; cdr3_aa: CSRSGGLTDTQYF